Below are 26 T cell receptor beta chains sequenced from a single sample in a study of human T cells and chemical hapten exposure. MiXCR was run by TCRdb on the RACE reads, yielding one entry per CDR3 protein. The repertoire holds tens of thousands of distinct CDR3 sequences, with 9.5% to 15% as singletons. Time point here: patch test 3, about 24 weeks after DPC sensitization. Treatment described: therapeutic diphenylcyclopropenone sensitization with weekly scalp DPC. The material was whole blood, obtained in connection with sensitization to the hapten diphenylcyclopropenone (DPC). The receptors originated from a man aged 30-40 years with alopecia areata. Some clones in this sample may be carry-over from other donors' samples.

This clonotype was observed many times. This chain uses TRBV7-8 with TRBJ2-1, with 7 bases lining up with TRBD1. The V gene end was trimmed by 1 base and the J gene end by 9 bases; junction bases not matched to a gene: 9. In germline, CDR1 is SGHVS, CDR2 FQNEAQ. This CDR3 is built from 15 residues. Here the CDR3 reads CASSLVHTGDSEQFF. As DNA, the CDR3 is TGTGCCAGCAGCTTAGTACACACAGGGGACAGTGAGCAGTTCTTC.

This clonotype was observed many times. This CDR3 is CASSLVDIYEQYF. Written as DNA, the CDR3 is TGTGCCAGCAGCTTAGTGGACATCTACGAGCAGTACTTC. The rearrangement uses TRBV7-8 and TRBJ2-7; maybe TRBD1 (5 bases). The CDR3 is 13 residues long. Looked up from germline, CDR1 is SGHVS and CDR2 is FQNEAQ. Trimming shortened V by 1 base and J by 3 bases, and 7 bases separated the two germline ends.

This clonotype was picked up a small number of times. The rearrangement joins TRBV6-7 to TRBJ2-4; 7 bases agree with TRBD1. TRBV6-7 counts as an open reading frame of uncertain function. The ends lost 5 bases at V and 1 base at J; junction bases unmatched: 2. The CDR3 has 14 amino acids. CDR3 region: CASSMTGAKNIQYF. The CDR3 coding sequence is TGTGCCAGCAGTATGACAGGGGCCAAAAACATTCAGTACTTC.

This clonotype was counted many times. This chain uses TRBV24-1 with TRBJ2-1; TRBD1 is a possible D gene (6 bases). The CDR3 contains 15 residues. Germline V lookup: CDR1 KGHDR, CDR2 SFDVKD. V lost 0 bases and J lost 6, with 11 bases in between. The CDR3 loop is CATSDLGRGFNEQFF. The CDR3 bases are TGTGCCACCAGTGATTTGGGCAGGGGATTCAATGAGCAGTTCTTC.

V is TRBV20-1 and J is TRBJ1-5; TRBD1 agrees at 10 bases. The trim removed 1 base at V and 1 base at J, leaving 4 bases unmatched. CDR3 length: 16 amino acids. Germline V gene data show CDR1 as DFQATT and CDR2 as SNEGSKA (reference sequence). Here the CDR3 reads CSARASGQGSNQPQHF. The CDR3 nucleotides are TGCAGTGCTAGAGCGTCGGGACAGGGGAGCAATCAGCCCCAGCATTTT.

This clonotype was counted many times. The rearrangement joins TRBV29-1 to TRBJ2-7; 7 nucleotides line up with TRBD1. Germline V gives CDR1 SQVTM, CDR2 ANQGSEA. Trimming at V came to 6 bases and at J to 0 bases, leaving 11 bases not matched to a gene. This CDR3 is 15 amino acids long. The CDR3 region is CSVGTGTVSSYEQYF. The CDR3 DNA sequence: TGCAGCGTGGGGACCGGGACAGTGAGCTCCTACGAGCAGTACTTC.

This clonotype turned up a few times. The chain couples TRBV19 to TRBJ2-6; 7 bases fit TRBD2. After removal of 0 bases from V and 14 bases from J, the junction contained 10 bases not matched to a gene. The CDR3 totals 15 residues. CDR1 and CDR2 (germline): LNHDA, SQIVND (reference sequence). The CDR3 protein is CASSIETAPGRILTF. The DNA of the CDR3 is TGTGCCAGTAGTATAGAAACAGCCCCCGGGAGGATCCTGACTTTC.

At least ten counts were recorded for this clonotype. CDR3 nucleotide sequence: TGTGCCATCAGTGATCCCGGGACTAGCGCCCCTCGGGAGCAGTTCTTC. Translating gives CAISDPGTSAPREQFF. V and J are TRBV10-3 and TRBJ2-1; 10 nucleotides align to TRBD2. Germline V lookup: CDR1 ENHRY, CDR2 SYGVKD. The V segment lost 3 bases and the J segment 10 bases; nucleotides outside the gene matches: 12. The CDR3 is 16 amino acids.

This chain joins TRBV20-1 and TRBJ2-5, with TRBD2 matching 8 bases. CDR1 DFQATT and CDR2 SNEGSKA come from the germline V gene (reference sequence). The CDR3 length is 14 residues. The ends lost 6 bases at V and 4 bases at J; junction bases unmatched: 10. The CDR3 DNA is TGCAGTGCGCGGTTTGCGGGGGGTATAGAGACCCAGTACTTC. Translating gives CSARFAGGIETQYF.

At least ten counts were recorded for this clonotype. The rearrangement uses TRBV7-6 and TRBJ2-3; unclear D gene. With 6 bases removed from V and 0 bases from J, the gap between germline ends came to 13 bases. CDR3 size: 15 residues. Germline CDR1 is SGHVS and CDR2 is FNYEAQ. The CDR3 here is CASSPPAQSTDTQYF. Written as DNA, the CDR3 is TGTGCCAGCAGTCCCCCGGCCCAAAGCACAGATACGCAGTATTTT.

In this sample, this clonotype turned up many times. The chain recombines TRBV12-3 or TRBV12-4 with TRBJ1-2; 7 bases are a match to TRBD1. The CDR3 extends over 16 amino acids. V trimming: 5 bases; J trimming: 2 bases; junction bases outside the gene matches: 11. The DNA for the CDR3 is TGTGCCAGCAGTCCGCGACAGGGCAGGGTAAACTATGGCTACACCTTC. Translation: CASSPRQGRVNYGYTF.

This clonotype was recorded at least ten times. The gene calls are TRBV7-9 and TRBJ1-5; unclear D gene. Germline CDR1 and CDR2: SEHNR and FQNEAQ (reference sequence). V dropped 4 bases and J dropped 9 bases, with 10 bases sitting between them. The CDR3 sequence is 12 residues long. In DNA, the CDR3 is TGTGCCAGCAGCTCCCGCAATTTGCCCCAGCATTTT. It is translated as CASSSRNLPQHF.

The chain recombines TRBV7-2 with TRBJ1-5; unclear D gene. The CDR3 covers 13 residues. The V and J ends lost 1 base and 5 bases respectively, with 6 bases between them. Germline CDR1 SGHTA, CDR2 FQGNSA. In nucleotides, the CDR3 is TGTGCCAGCAGCTTAGAGTTGGATCAGCCCCAGCATTTT. This encodes CASSLELDQPQHF.

This clonotype was observed at least ten times. The gene calls are TRBV18 and TRBJ2-1; 10 bases match TRBD2. This CDR3 is 16 amino acids long. CDR1 is KGHSH and CDR2 is LQKENI in the germline V gene. J lost 8 bases, V lost 0 bases, and 7 bases had no gene match. This CDR3 is CASSPPGAGGRDEQFF. The CDR3 nucleotides read TGTGCCAGCTCACCACCGGGAGCGGGGGGGCGCGATGAGCAGTTCTTC.

In this sample, this clonotype turned up many times. The chain carries TRBV7-9 and TRBJ1-4, with 9 bases matching TRBD1. The CDR3 consists of 14 residues. Per the germline V gene, CDR1 is SEHNR and CDR2 is FQNEAQ (reference sequence). V lost 5 bases to trimming and J lost 8 bases; unmatched junction nucleotides: 6. CDR3 bases: TGTGCCAGCAGCAAACAGGGGGCGAGCGAAAAACTGTTTTTT. As protein: CASSKQGASEKLFF. Full variable domain (outside the CDR3, taken from reference TRBV7-9 and TRBJ1-4): DTGVSQNPRHKITKRGQNVTFRCDPISEHNRLYWYRQTLGQGPEFLTYFQNEAQLEKSRLLSDRFSAERPKGSFSTLEIQRTEQGDSAMYLCASSKQGASEKLFFGSGTQLSVL.

The CDR3 DNA is TGTGCCAGCAAGGGGGTTAGTGGCAATCAGCCCCAGCATTTT. It codes for CASKGVSGNQPQHF. The chain links TRBV5-6 to TRBJ1-5; D might be TRBD1 (6 bases). Germline lookup yields CDR1 SGHDT and CDR2 YYEEEE. V lost 6 bases and J 2 bases, leaving 12 bases between the germline ends. This CDR3 has 14 amino acids.

The gene calls are TRBV29-1 and TRBJ1-2, with no clear D. This CDR3 has 12 amino acids. V was clipped by 5 bases and J by 1 base, with 8 bases between them. Germline CDR1 SQVTM, CDR2 ANQGSEA. Here the CDR3 reads CSVLGYNYGYTF. The CDR3 coding sequence is TGCAGCGTTCTGGGTTATAACTATGGCTACACCTTC.

This clonotype was recorded once. Being one base from a much bigger clone, this may be a read error. The rearrangement uses TRBV5-1 and TRBJ1-6; the D gene is possibly TRBD1 (6 bases). Germline V gives CDR1 SGHRS, CDR2 YFSETQ. CDR3 size: 14 residues. CDR3 bases: TGCGTCAGCAGCGTGGACAGCGCTAATTCACCCCTCCACTTT. It codes for CVSSVDSANSPLHF.

This chain links TRBV6-1 with TRBJ1-5; TRBD1 matches 10 bases. V shed 1 base and J 7 bases; nucleotides not matched to a gene: 4. Germline assignment: CDR1 MNHNS and CDR2 SASEGT. The CDR3 consists of 15 residues. CDR3 loop: CASSEERTGGQPQHF. As DNA, the CDR3 is TGTGCCAGCAGTGAAGAACGGACAGGGGGGCAGCCCCAGCATTTT.

This clonotype was observed many times. This chain joins TRBV5-4 and TRBJ1-1; D unresolved. The CDR3 is 13 amino acids. CDR1 and CDR2 (germline): SGHNT, YYREEE (reference sequence). V lost 0 bases and J 5 bases, leaving 8 bases between the germline ends. In DNA, the CDR3 is TGTGCCAGCAGCTTGGTGCCCAGGACTGAAGCTTTCTTT. Its translation: CASSLVPRTEAFF.

The sample holds a few counts of this clonotype. This chain uses TRBV4-2 with TRBJ2-2, with a weak D call TRBD1 (5 bases). The V end lost 2 bases, the J end lost 6 bases, and 7 bases lay between the germline ends. Germline V gene sequence: CDR1 LGHNA, CDR2 YNFKEQ. There are 13 residues in the CDR3. The CDR3 bases are TGTGCCAGCAGCCAATCAGGGTCCGGGGAGCTGTTTTTT. Protein sequence: CASSQSGSGELFF.

The V and J genes are TRBV18 and TRBJ2-7; 8 nucleotides line up with TRBD1. CDR3 length: 14 amino acids. J was trimmed by 3 bases and V by 6 bases; bases with no gene match: 7. Germline CDR1 and CDR2: KGHSH and LQKENI. The CDR3 nucleotides are TGTGCCAGCTCCCCAGGACAGGGAGACTACGAGCAGTACTTC. The encoded protein is CASSPGQGDYEQYF.

The chain carries TRBV18 and TRBJ2-6; tentative D call: TRBD1 (6 bases). Trimming took off 1 base at V and 4 bases at J, with 11 bases between the two ends. Germline V lookup: CDR1 KGHSH, CDR2 LQKENI. The CDR3 is made up of 16 amino acids. In DNA form, the CDR3 reads TGTGCCAGCTCACCACTGGGGGACACAGGGGCCAACGTCCTGACTTTC. It encodes CASSPLGDTGANVLTF. The full variable domain, rest sourced from reference TRBV18 and TRBJ2-6, is NAGVMQNPRHLVRRRGQEARLRCSPMKGHSHVYWYRQLPEEGLKFMVYLQKENIIDESGMPKERFSAEFPKEGPSILRIQQVVRGDSAAYFCASSPLGDTGANVLTFGAGSRLTVL.

The CDR3 sequence is CASSLTMSSYEQYF. Written as DNA, the CDR3 is TGTGCCAGCAGTTTGACCATGAGCTCCTACGAGCAGTACTTC. V usage is TRBV12-3 or TRBV12-4 and J usage is TRBJ2-7; D not resolved. With 3 bases removed from V and 0 bases from J, the gap between germline ends came to 9 bases. There are 14 residues in the CDR3.

This clonotype was found many times. This sequence joins TRBV5-8 and TRBJ2-5, with 14 bases matching TRBD2. This CDR3 comprises 16 residues. Trimming at V came to 4 bases and at J to 5 bases, leaving 7 bases not matched to a gene. The germline gives CDR1 SGHTS, CDR2 YDEGEE. The CDR3 spells CASSPGTSGGRETQYF. The CDR3 DNA is TGTGCCAGCAGCCCGGGGACTAGCGGGGGACGCGAGACCCAGTACTTC.

The CDR3 is CASSQAAQALGTEAFF. Written as DNA, the CDR3 is TGTGCCAGCAGCCAAGCCGCCCAGGCTCTCGGCACTGAAGCTTTCTTT. The chain joins TRBV3-1 to TRBJ1-1, with no clear D. The CDR3 contains 16 residues. The germline CDR1 and CDR2 sequences are LGHDT and YNNKEL (reference sequence). V was shortened by 1 base and J by 4 bases, with 16 bases between the two germline ends.